Listed below are T cell receptor beta chains from one sample, sequenced in a study of blood T cell repertoires in COVID-19. Profiling relied on immunoSEQ multiplex PCR, and the TCRdb table lists in-frame clones only, not all of them. Among over 25,000 clones, about 77% were seen once, and the ten largest hold roughly 16%. Specimen: peripheral blood. The receptor set was obtained from a man older than 75 with active or convalescent COVID-19. CDR3s include the opening cysteine and the closing phenylalanine or tryptophan. The D gene is left open where the match is weak. Rows give clone size only sometimes, using once, few, many, or a class for an expanded clone.

TRBJ2-3 | TRBV24-1 | once | TRBD2 | CATSDPGTSGLTDTQYF | TGTGCCACCAGTGACCCCGGGACTAGCGGACTCACAGATACGCAGTATTTT
TRBJ2-1 | TRBV7-2 | NA | TRBD1 | CASSPPGGQGRVEQFF | TGTGCCAGCAGCCCGCCCGGGGGACAGGGAAGGGTTGAGCAGTTCTTC
TRBJ1-2 | TRBV4-2 | once | NA | CASSQDSPSGRANYGYTF | TGTGCCAGCAGCCAAGATTCCCCGTCCGGTCGAGCTAACTATGGCTACACCTTC
TRBJ1-2 | TRBV7-9 | NA | NA | CASSLKAAQEGTF | TGTGCCAGCAGCTTAAAGGCGGCCCAGGAGGGCACCTTC
TRBJ2-7 | TRBV6-1 | NA | TRBD2 | CASSEPNPFAGGNSYEQYF | TGTGCCAGCAGTGAACCCAACCCTTTCGCGGGGGGCAACTCCTACGAGCAGTACTTC
TRBJ2-1 | TRBV27 | NA | NA | CASSFVLGDEQFF | TGTGCCAGCAGTTTCGTCTTGGGCGATGAGCAGTTCTTC
TRBJ1-5 | TRBV28 | NA | TRBD1 | CASRDRDREWYQPQHF | TGTGCCAGCAGGGACCGGGACAGGGAATGGTATCAGCCCCAGCATTTT
TRBJ2-1 | TRBV27 | once | TRBD2 | CASSYSGRTSYNEQFF | TGTGCCAGCAGTTATAGCGGGAGGACCTCCTACAATGAGCAGTTCTTC
TRBJ1-5 | TRBV19 | NA | NA | CASSSQGNQPQHF | TGTGCCAGTAGTAGCCAGGGGAATCAGCCCCAGCATTTT
TRBJ1-2 | TRBV6-6 | NA | TRBD1 | CASSYRQGALGYGYTF | TGTGCCAGCAGTTACCGGCAGGGGGCGCTGGGGTATGGCTACACCTTC
TRBJ1-5 | TRBV4-2 | NA | NA | CASSQDQRQVNQPQHF | TGTGCCAGCAGCCAAGATCAGCGACAGGTCAATCAGCCCCAGCATTTT
TRBJ1-3 | TRBV28 | NA | NA | CASKELISGNTIYF | TGTGCCAGCAAAGAACTCATCTCTGGAAACACCATATATTTT
TRBJ2-1 | TRBV11-2 | NA | NA | CASSPTSLRGRVYNEQFF | TGTGCCAGCAGCCCAACAAGTCTTCGCGGCCGCGTCTACAATGAGCAGTTCTTC
TRBJ2-2 | TRBV6-5 | NA | NA | CASKLSGVYTGELFF | TGTGCCAGCAAGCTATCGGGGGTTTACACCGGGGAGCTGTTTTTT
TRBJ1-4 | TRBV2 | NA | NA | CATRFLPAGGLFF | TGTGCCACCCGGTTTCTACCCGCCGGGGGACTGTTTTTT
TRBJ1-6 | TRBV18 | NA | NA | CASSPPGGSGNSPLHF | TGTGCCAGCTCACCACCTGGGGGGTCGGGTAATTCACCCCTCCACTTT
TRBJ1-6 | TRBV7-9 | NA | NA | CASSAGRQPNNSPLHF | TGTGCCAGCAGCGCCGGTCGACAGCCGAATAATTCACCCCTCCACTTT
TRBJ2-7 | TRBV12-3/TRBV12-4 | once | NA | CASRAPGAYEQYF | TGTGCCAGCAGGGCCCCGGGAGCCTACGAGCAGTACTTC
TRBJ1-3 | TRBV11-2 | NA | NA | CASSLAGTLPNTIYF | TGTGCCAGCAGCTTAGCAGGGACACTGCCAAACACCATATATTTT
TRBJ2-7 | TRBV10-2 | medium-sized | TRBD1 | CASHDRVGSYEQYF | TGCGCCAGCCATGACAGGGTTGGGAGCTACGAGCAGTACTTC
TRBJ2-2 | TRBV7-2 | few | TRBD2 | CASSLVASGGSTGELFF | TGTGCCAGCAGCTTAGTGGCTAGCGGGGGTAGTACCGGGGAGCTGTTTTTT
TRBJ1-4 | TRBV27 | NA | TRBD1 | CASRRTGNEKLFF | TGTGCCAGCAGGAGGACAGGAAATGAAAAACTGTTTTTT
TRBJ1-3 | TRBV7-6 | NA | NA | CASSSPWSSGNTIYF | TGTGCCAGCAGCTCACCGTGGAGCTCTGGAAACACCATATATTTT
TRBJ1-5 | TRBV2 | NA | NA | CASRAGYQPQHF | TGTGCCAGCAGGGCGGGGTATCAGCCCCAGCATTTT
TRBJ1-5 | TRBV5-6 | NA | NA | CASSFRDRPNQPQHF | TGTGCCAGCAGCTTCCGAGACAGGCCCAATCAGCCCCAGCATTTT
TRBJ1-5 | TRBV19 | NA | TRBD1 | CASSIGTGGRNQPQHF | TGTGCCAGTAGTATAGGTACAGGGGGGCGCAATCAGCCCCAGCATTTT
TRBJ1-5 | TRBV19 | NA | TRBD1 | CASRAADRGNNQPQHF | TGTGCCAGTAGAGCCGCCGACAGGGGAAACAATCAGCCCCAGCATTTT
TRBJ2-3 | TRBV7-6 | NA | TRBD2 | CASSPRDGREIPDTQYF | TGTGCCAGCAGCCCCAGAGACGGGCGGGAGATCCCAGATACGCAGTATTTT
TRBJ2-7 | TRBV13 | few | NA | CASSLTGMSYEQYF | TGTGCCAGCAGCCTGACGGGGATGTCCTACGAGCAGTACTTC
TRBJ2-1 | TRBV5-6 | NA | TRBD2 | CASSLGTPGGGNEQFF | TGTGCCAGCAGCTTGGGGACCCCGGGGGGAGGGAATGAGCAGTTCTTC
TRBJ2-7 | TRBV7-6 | NA | NA | CASSSTQGYEQYF | TGTGCCAGCAGCTCCACTCAGGGATACGAGCAGTACTTC
TRBJ1-2 | TRBV10-3 | NA | TRBD1 | CAISESPGTGGGYTF | TGTGCCATCAGTGAGTCCCCCGGGACAGGGGGCGGGTACACCTTC
TRBJ1-2 | TRBV11-2 | NA | TRBD1 | CASSLDRGRDTSYGYTF | TGTGCCAGCAGCTTAGATAGGGGGCGGGACACCTCATATGGCTACACCTTC
TRBJ1-2 | TRBV6-5 | once | TRBD1 | CASNLFDRGEGYTF | TGTGCCAGCAATCTTTTCGACAGGGGTGAAGGCTACACCTTC
TRBJ2-7 | TRBV2 | NA | TRBD2 | CASRGGAGIYEQYF | TGTGCCAGCAGAGGCGGAGCGGGGATTTACGAGCAGTACTTC
TRBJ1-5 | TRBV2 | NA | NA | CASSLTEDSNQPQHF | TGTGCCAGCAGTTTGACAGAGGATAGCAATCAGCCCCAGCATTTT
TRBJ1-1 | TRBV9 | NA | TRBD1 | CASRPPGQGNTEAFF | TGTGCCAGCAGACCACCGGGACAGGGGAACACTGAAGCTTTCTTT
TRBJ1-6 | TRBV2 | NA | TRBD1 | CASSGTGDYNSPLHF | TGTGCCAGCAGTGGGACAGGGGACTATAATTCACCCCTCCACTTT
TRBJ1-6 | TRBV28 | NA | TRBD1 | CASSSSTGQGARSPLHF | TGTGCCAGCAGTTCGTCCACGGGACAGGGGGCAAGGTCACCCCTCCACTTT
TRBJ2-4 | TRBV6-5 | NA | NA | CASSYEGAPDIQYF | TGTGCCAGCAGTTACGAAGGGGCGCCGGACATTCAGTACTTC
TRBJ1-6 | TRBV6-2/TRBV6-3 | NA | TRBD1 | CASSYSDRGPNSPLHF | TGTGCCAGCAGTTACTCCGACAGGGGGCCGAATTCACCCCTCCACTTT
TRBJ1-5 | TRBV28 | NA | TRBD1 | CASSRGQGSNQPQHF | TGTGCCAGCAGCCGTGGACAGGGAAGTAATCAGCCCCAGCATTTT
TRBJ2-6 | TRBV7-9 | NA | TRBD1 | CASSLGAGQGLAGANVLTF | TGTGCCAGCAGCTTAGGAGCGGGACAGGGATTGGCCGGGGCCAACGTCCTGACTTTC
TRBJ2-3 | TRBV6-4 | once | NA | CASSKAGTDGTQYF | TGTGCCAGCAGTAAGGCGGGAACTGACGGTACGCAGTATTTT
TRBJ2-3 | TRBV7-2 | NA | NA | CASSLDPVGSDTQYF | TGTGCCAGCAGCTTAGACCCGGTCGGGTCAGATACGCAGTATTTT
TRBJ2-7 | TRBV14 | few | TRBD2 | CASSSTSGGTRGYRYEQYF | TGTGCCAGCAGCTCAACTAGCGGGGGGACGAGAGGTTATCGATACGAGCAGTACTTC
TRBJ2-4 | TRBV6-5 | NA | NA | CASSYSGRKDVYF | TGTGCCAGCAGTTACTCGGGCAGGAAAGACGTGTACTTC
TRBJ2-2 | TRBV11-2 | NA | NA | CASSFLGQLSTGELFF | TGTGCCAGCAGCTTCCTGGGGCAGTTGTCGACCGGGGAGCTGTTTTTT